These 10 T cell receptor beta chains originate from one sample sequenced in a study of blood T cell repertoires in COVID-19. Using immunoSEQ multiplex PCR, the repertoire was profiled, and TCRdb retains in-frame clones only, with some absent. The sample shows about 170,000 clones, 70% to 90% of them seen only once. Input material: peripheral blood. Every receptor here comes from a man aged 60 to 75 with COVID-19, enrolled during active disease.

This clone came up a few times. V and J are TRBV24-1 and TRBJ2-6; 9 nucleotides line up with TRBD1. Germline CDR1 and CDR2: KGHDR and SFDVKD. J gave up 0 bases and V 5 bases, and 10 bases lay outside the gene matches. This CDR3 has 19 amino acids. The CDR3 bases are TGTGCCACCAGTGGGACAGGGGACCCTCGGAGCTCTGGGGCCAACGTCCTGACTTTC. Translated: CATSGTGDPRSSGANVLTF.

The genes are TRBV19 and TRBJ2-1; D perhaps matches TRBD2 (6 bases). This CDR3 spans 16 amino acids. The germline V gene encodes CDR1 LNHDA and CDR2 SQIVND (reference sequence). The V end was cut by 3 bases, the J end by 7 bases, with 19 bases between. CDR3 sequence reads: CASSISRESSWNEQFF. The CDR3 DNA follows: TGTGCCAGTAGTATTTCTCGGGAGAGCTCGTGGAATGAGCAGTTCTTC.

This clone was counted once. The V gene is TRBV30, the J gene TRBJ2-2, with a possible D match to TRBD2 (6 bases). Trimming cost V 4 bases and J 2 bases, with 8 bases left between them. CDR1 is GTSNPN and CDR2 is SVGIG in the germline V gene (reference sequence). The CDR3 is made up of 13 amino acids. The CDR3 sequence is CAWMAGNTGELFF. CDR3 nucleotides: TGTGCCTGGATGGCGGGAAACACCGGGGAGCTGTTTTTT.

The chain links TRBV5-5 to TRBJ1-4; 10 nucleotides match TRBD1. The V gene's germline CDR1 is SGHKS and CDR2 YYEKEE (reference sequence). V was clipped by 1 base and J by 8 bases; unmatched bases: 8. The CDR3 loop spans 16 amino acids. CDR3 nucleotide sequence: TGTGCCAGCAGCTTGATCGGGACAGGGGCTTGGGAAAAACTGTTTTTT. It is translated as CASSLIGTGAWEKLFF.

V is TRBV5-1 and J is TRBJ1-3; D not certain. The CDR3 runs 13 residues. The germline CDR1 and CDR2 sequences are SGHRS and YFSETQ. Trimming took 3 bases from V and 4 from J, leaving 8 bases between them. The CDR3 loop reads CASSSNAGNTIYF. The CDR3 DNA is TGCGCCAGCAGCTCCAACGCGGGAAACACCATATATTTT.

The chain combines TRBV5-1 with TRBJ1-2, with D tentatively TRBD1 (5 bases). Germline V gives CDR1 SGHRS, CDR2 YFSETQ. V was trimmed by 5 bases and J by 6 bases, leaving 14 bases between them. The CDR3 extends over 13 amino acids. CDR3 residues: CASSLAGGNGYTF. CDR3 nucleotide sequence: TGCGCCAGCAGTCTGGCGGGGGGGAATGGCTACACCTTC.

The chain uses TRBV5-1 and TRBJ2-3, with TRBD1 as a possible D gene (5 bases). CDR3 length: 16 amino acids. The V gene's germline CDR1 is SGHRS and CDR2 YFSETQ. Trimming took off 1 base at V and 0 bases at J, with 12 bases between the two ends. The CDR3 DNA reads as TGCGCCAGCAGCTTGACACCTCGACAGAGCACAGATACGCAGTATTTT. It specifies CASSLTPRQSTDTQYF.

The chain carries TRBV7-3 and TRBJ2-7, with 7 bases aligning to TRBD2. From germline, CDR1 is SGHTA and CDR2 FQGTGA. J lost 4 bases, V lost 0 bases, and 6 bases had no gene match. This CDR3 contains 15 residues. Here the CDR3 reads CASSLTPTSWYEQYF. The DNA for the CDR3 is TGTGCCAGCAGCTTAACACCGACTAGCTGGTACGAGCAGTACTTC.

This chain uses TRBV29-1 with TRBJ1-4; D is ambiguous. The length of the CDR3 is 12 residues. Germline V gene data show CDR1 as SQVTM and CDR2 as ANQGSEA. V was cut by 6 bases and J by 4 bases, with 9 bases left in between. The CDR3 region is CSVREINEKLFF. In nucleotides, the CDR3 is TGCAGCGTCCGGGAAATTAATGAAAAACTGTTTTTT.

The gene calls are TRBV7-2 and TRBJ2-1; weak D call: TRBD2 (5 bases). The CDR3 has 12 residues. Between the trimmed V and J ends, which lost 2 bases and 12 bases, there was a span of 11 bases. The germline V gene has CDR1 SGHTA and CDR2 FQGNSA. CDR3 nucleotide sequence: TGTGCCAGCAGCTTATTCGGGAACTCGCAGTTCTTC. This sequence encodes CASSLFGNSQFF.